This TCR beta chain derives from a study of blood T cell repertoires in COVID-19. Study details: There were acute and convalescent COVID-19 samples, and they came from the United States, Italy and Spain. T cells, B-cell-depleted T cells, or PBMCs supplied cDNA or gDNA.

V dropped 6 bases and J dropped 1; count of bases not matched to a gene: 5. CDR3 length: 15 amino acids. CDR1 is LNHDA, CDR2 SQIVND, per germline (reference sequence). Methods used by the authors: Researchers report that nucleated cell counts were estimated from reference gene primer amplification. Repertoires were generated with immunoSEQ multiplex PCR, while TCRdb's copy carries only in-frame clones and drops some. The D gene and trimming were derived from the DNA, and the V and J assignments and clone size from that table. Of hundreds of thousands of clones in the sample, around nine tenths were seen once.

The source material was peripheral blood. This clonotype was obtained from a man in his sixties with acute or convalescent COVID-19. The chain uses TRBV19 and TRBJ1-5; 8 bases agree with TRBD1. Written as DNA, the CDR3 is TGTGCCAGTAGAATGGACAGGGCCAGCAATCAGCCCCAGCATTTT. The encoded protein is CASRMDRASNQPQHF.